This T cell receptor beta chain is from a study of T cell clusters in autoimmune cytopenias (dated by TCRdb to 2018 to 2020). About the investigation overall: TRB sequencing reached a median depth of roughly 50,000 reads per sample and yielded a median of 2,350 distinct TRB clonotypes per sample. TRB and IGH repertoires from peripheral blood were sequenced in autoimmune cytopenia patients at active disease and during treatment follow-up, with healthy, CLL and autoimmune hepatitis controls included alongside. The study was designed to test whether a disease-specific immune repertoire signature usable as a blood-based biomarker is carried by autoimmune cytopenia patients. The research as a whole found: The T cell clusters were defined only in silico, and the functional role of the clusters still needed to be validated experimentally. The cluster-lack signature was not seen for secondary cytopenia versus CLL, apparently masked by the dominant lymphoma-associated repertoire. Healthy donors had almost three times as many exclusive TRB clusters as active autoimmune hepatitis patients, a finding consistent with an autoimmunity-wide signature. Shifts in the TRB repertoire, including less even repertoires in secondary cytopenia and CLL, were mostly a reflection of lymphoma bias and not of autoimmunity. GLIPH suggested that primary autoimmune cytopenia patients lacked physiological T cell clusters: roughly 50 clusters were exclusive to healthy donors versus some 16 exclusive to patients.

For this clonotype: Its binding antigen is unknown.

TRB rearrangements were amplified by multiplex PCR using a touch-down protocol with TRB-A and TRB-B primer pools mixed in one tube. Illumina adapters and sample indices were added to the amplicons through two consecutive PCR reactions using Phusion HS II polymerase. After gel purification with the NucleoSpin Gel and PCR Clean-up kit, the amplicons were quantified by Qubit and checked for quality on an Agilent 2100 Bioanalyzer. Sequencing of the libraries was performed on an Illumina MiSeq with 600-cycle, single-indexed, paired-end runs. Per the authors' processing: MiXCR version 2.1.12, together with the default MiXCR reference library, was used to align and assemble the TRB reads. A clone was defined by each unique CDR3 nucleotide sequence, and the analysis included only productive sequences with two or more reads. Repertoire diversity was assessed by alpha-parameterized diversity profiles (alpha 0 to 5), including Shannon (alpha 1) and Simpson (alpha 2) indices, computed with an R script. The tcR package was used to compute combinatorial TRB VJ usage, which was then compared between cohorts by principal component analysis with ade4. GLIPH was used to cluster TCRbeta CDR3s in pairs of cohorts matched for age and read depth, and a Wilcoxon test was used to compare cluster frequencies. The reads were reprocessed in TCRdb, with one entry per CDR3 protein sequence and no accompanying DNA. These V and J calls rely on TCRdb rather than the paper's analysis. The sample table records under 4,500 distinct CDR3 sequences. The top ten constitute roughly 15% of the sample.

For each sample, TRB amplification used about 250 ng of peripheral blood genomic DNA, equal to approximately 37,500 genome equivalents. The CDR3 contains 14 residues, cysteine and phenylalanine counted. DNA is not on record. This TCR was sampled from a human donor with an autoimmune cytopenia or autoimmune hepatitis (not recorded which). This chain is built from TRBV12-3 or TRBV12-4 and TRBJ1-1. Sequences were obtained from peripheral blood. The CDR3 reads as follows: CASNPSNAGTEAFF.